The clone carrying this TCR beta chain was counted between two and nine times. Its antigen is currently unknown. In TCRdb, the 5' RACE reads were re-called with MiXCR into one record per CDR3 protein. The table has about 560,000 distinct CDR3 sequences, 15% to 20% seen once; the top ten hold 8.1%. The sample comes from a study of T-cell memory formation after mild COVID-19. Whole-study context: For the most part, TCR clusters were specific to one donor.

General observations from the study: Contracting CD4+ clones lay largely in CM and EM, with CD8+ ones residing in EMRA. There were some responding clones in pre-infection memory, which suggested that cross-reactive memory had joined.

Trimming cost V 8 bases and J 8 bases, with 11 bases left between them. Germline V CDR1 and CDR2: SEHNR, FQNEAQ (reference sequence). The CDR3 consists of 11 residues. This receptor was obtained from an adult woman who had mild COVID-19 (a few samples of this study predate the infection). Cell type and time point are not known. The chain links TRBV7-9 to TRBJ2-3, with a possible D match to TRBD2 (6 bases). The sequenced sample was PBMCs or a T cell subset sorted from them (not recorded which). The CDR3 DNA reads as TGTGCCAGCGGGAGGAGTACTACGCAGTATTTT. Protein product: CASGRSTTQYF.